This entry features one TCR beta chain sequence. This entry comes from a study of blood T cell repertoires in COVID-19. Study information: The United States, Italy and Spain were the sources of the acute and convalescent COVID-19 samples. T cells, B-cell-depleted T cells, or PBMCs provided the cDNA or gDNA that served as material.

The CDR3 totals 14 residues. CDR1 and CDR2 (germline): SGHRS, YFSETQ. V dropped 4 bases and J dropped 6 bases, with 14 bases sitting between them. Study processing details: Counts of nucleated cells, estimated from reference gene primer amplification, were obtained. Some clones are missing from TCRdb's copy, which holds only in-frame ones; the method was immunoSEQ multiplex PCR. Clone size and V and J calls were adopted from that table, with D and trimming inferred from the DNA. The table includes some 200,000 clones, approximately 87% detected once. Sequencing was performed on peripheral blood. The source of this sequence is a young woman who had recovered from COVID-19. J is TRBJ1-5 and V is TRBV5-1, with TRBD1 as a possible D gene (5 bases). In nucleotides, the CDR3 is TGCGCCAGCAGCGAGCAGGGAAGTCCTCAGCCCCAGCATTTT. Translated: CASSEQGSPQPQHF.